This note documents a single TCR beta chain sequence. The entry originates in a study of shared clonotypes between healthy human individuals. Splitting of each subset's genomic DNA was done evenly across several immunoSEQ plates. TCRdb's copy holds only in-frame clones and misses some; the assay was immunoSEQ multiplex PCR. The table has some 550,000 clones, approximately 97% seen once. The CDR3 runs 15 residues. Germline CDR1 and CDR2: LGHNA and YNFKEQ. The V segment lost 2 bases and the J segment 5 bases; nucleotides outside the gene matches: 8. The receptor was derived from a woman under 40 in good health. The sample was naive CD4+ T cells sorted from blood. Stated subset: CD45RA+ positively selected. V usage is TRBV4-2 and J usage is TRBJ1-2; 7 bases match TRBD1. CDR3 protein: CASSQPGQRIYGYTF. CDR3 sequence (DNA): TGTGCCAGCAGCCAACCGGGACAGAGAATATATGGCTACACCTTC.